These 7 T cell receptor beta chains were all obtained from the same sample, sequenced in a study of OX40 agonist ivuxolimab in advanced cancers. Libraries came from the immunoSEQ multiplex PCR assay. TCRdb re-hosts the immuneACCESS table, in-frame sequences only. Its copies lack some clones; in the studies checked, an unresolved V gene accounts for under half of them, and the cause for the rest is not known. This sample lists 42,000 or so clones; roughly 90% were detected once. The leading ten clones occupy roughly 0.57% of the sample. Sequenced material: CD4+ or CD8+ T cells sorted from blood, taken in a trial of the OX40 agonist ivuxolimab. These receptors came from an adult with an advanced solid tumor such as melanoma, head and neck, liver or kidney cancer.

The rearrangement uses TRBV5-4 and TRBJ2-3; 11 nucleotides line up with TRBD2. Unmatched junction bases numbered 8, after V lost 6 bases and J lost 2 bases. Germline V lookup: CDR1 SGHNT, CDR2 YYREEE (reference sequence). The CDR3 runs 16 residues. CDR3: CASTPTSGAFTDTQYF. The CDR3, as DNA: TGTGCCAGCACCCCGACTAGCGGGGCATTCACAGATACGCAGTATTTT.

The V gene is TRBV18, the J gene TRBJ1-4; D is possibly TRBD1 (6 bases). The germline V and J ends were trimmed by 0 bases and 4 bases, with 9 bases remaining between them. CDR1 is KGHSH and CDR2 is LQKENI in the germline V gene. The CDR3 has 15 amino acids. CDR3: CASSPPGRGNEKLFF. CDR3 nucleotides: TGTGCCAGCTCACCACCCGGCAGGGGTAATGAAAAACTGTTTTTT.

The CDR3 loop is CASSKAGGRNEQFF. The CDR3 nucleotides read TGTGCCAGCAGTAAGGCGGGGGGGCGCAATGAGCAGTTCTTC. The chain couples TRBV6-6 to TRBJ2-1; 9 nucleotides align to TRBD2. This CDR3 region has 14 residues. V trimming: 5 bases; J trimming: 6 bases; junction bases outside the gene matches: 5. CDR1 is MNHNY, CDR2 SVGAGI, per germline (reference sequence).

The rearrangement links TRBV20-1 to TRBJ2-5; possibly TRBD2 for D (5 bases). The CDR3 is 11 residues long. Germline CDR1 is DFQATT and CDR2 is SNEGSKA (reference sequence). Trimming pared 6 bases from V and 0 bases from J, leaving 5 bases between. For the CDR3, the DNA is TGCAGTGCGGACTACCAAGAGACCCAGTACTTC. Its protein is CSADYQETQYF.

The CDR3 region has the DNA TGTGCCAGCAGCGGACAGGGTGATGAGCAGTTCTTC. Its protein is CASSGQGDEQFF. This rearrangement joins TRBV11-3 to TRBJ2-1; TRBD1 matches at 8 bases. The germline V gene has CDR1 SGHNT and CDR2 YENEEA. The CDR3 consists of 12 residues. After removal of 5 bases from V and 8 bases from J, the junction contained 2 bases not matched to a gene.

V usage is TRBV9 and J usage is TRBJ1-1; 11 nucleotides agree with TRBD1. Trimming removed 4 bases from V and 0 bases from J; junction bases left unmatched: 8. This CDR3 comprises 17 residues. Germline values: CDR1 SGDLS, CDR2 YYNGEE. For the CDR3, the DNA is TGTGCCAGCAGCCCCTGGACAGGGGGCTTCTTGAACACTGAAGCTTTCTTT. Amino acids: CASSPWTGGFLNTEAFF.

The rearrangement joins TRBV6-5 to TRBJ1-3; D not certain. From germline, CDR1 is MNHEY and CDR2 SVGAGI. Trimming pared 2 bases from V and 1 base from J, leaving 9 bases between. The length of the CDR3 is 15 residues. The CDR3, as DNA: TGTGCCAGCAGTTACGCCCCGGGGTCTGGAAACACCATATATTTT. As protein: CASSYAPGSGNTIYF.